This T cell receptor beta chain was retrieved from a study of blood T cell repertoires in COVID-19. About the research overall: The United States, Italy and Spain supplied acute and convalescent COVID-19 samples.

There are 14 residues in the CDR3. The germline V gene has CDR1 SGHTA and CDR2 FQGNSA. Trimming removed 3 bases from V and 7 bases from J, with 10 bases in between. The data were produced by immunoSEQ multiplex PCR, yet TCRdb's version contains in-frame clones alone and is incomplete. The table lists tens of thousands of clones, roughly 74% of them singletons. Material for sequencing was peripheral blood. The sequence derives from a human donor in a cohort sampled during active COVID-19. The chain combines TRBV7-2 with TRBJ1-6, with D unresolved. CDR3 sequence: CASSFPVLNSPLHF. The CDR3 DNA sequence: TGTGCCAGCAGCTTCCCAGTATTGAATTCACCCCTCCACTTT.